This entry lists 25 T cell receptor beta chains sequenced from one sample in a study of T cell responses to AZD1222 COVID-19 vaccine. Using immunoSEQ multiplex PCR, the repertoire was profiled, and TCRdb retains in-frame clones only, with some absent. Among tens of thousands of clones listed, 75% to 90% were seen once. The sample consisted of peripheral blood, taken 28 days after the second AZD1222 dose. Receptor source: an adult who received the AZD1222 COVID-19 vaccine.

The chain links TRBV5-1 to TRBJ2-7, with D possibly being TRBD2 (5 bases). CDR3 length: 14 amino acids. With 3 bases removed from V and 7 bases from J, the gap between germline ends came to 17 bases. CDR1 SGHRS and CDR2 YFSETQ come from the germline V gene. CDR3 protein: CASSWRTGPREQYV. The CDR3 DNA is TGCGCCAGCAGCTGGAGGACTGGTCCTCGGGAGCAGTACGTC.

This clone is a singleton in its sample. The genes are TRBV4-1 and TRBJ1-1; D is undetermined. With 4 bases removed from V and 0 bases from J, the gap between germline ends came to 18 bases. The CDR3 consists of 17 residues. From germline, CDR1 is MGHRA and CDR2 YSYEKL. The CDR3 protein is CASSLHMQPLMNTEAFF. The CDR3 bases are TGCGCCAGCAGCCTTCACATGCAACCCCTCATGAACACTGAAGCTTTCTTT.

The genes are TRBV7-2 and TRBJ1-2; tentatively, D is TRBD1 (6 bases). V lost 5 bases, J lost 7 bases, and 11 bases lay in between. Germline V gives CDR1 SGHTA, CDR2 FQGNSA. This CDR3 is built from 12 residues. The CDR3 coding sequence is TGTGCCAGCAGCCTTGGACAGCTTGGCTACACCTTC. Amino acids: CASSLGQLGYTF.

The rearrangement links TRBV30 to TRBJ1-5, with D possibly being TRBD1 (5 bases). V dropped 8 bases and J dropped 4 bases, with 15 bases sitting between them. Germline loops: CDR1 GTSNPN, CDR2 SVGIG (reference sequence). The CDR3 sequence is 13 residues long. In nucleotides, the CDR3 is TGTGCCGTTGGGCGGGCAGGGAATCAGCCCCAGCATTTT. Translation: CAVGRAGNQPQHF. Using reference TRBV30 and TRBJ1-5 for the parts outside the CDR3, the full variable domain is SQTIHQWPATLVQPVGSPLSLECTVEGTSNPNLYWYRQAAGRGLQLLFYSVGIGQISSEVPQNLSASRPQDRQFILSSKKLLLSDSGFYLCAVGRAGNQPQHFGDGTRLSIL.

This chain links TRBV7-9 with TRBJ2-1; the match to TRBD1 covers 11 bases. V lost 3 bases, J lost 8 bases, and 3 bases stayed unmatched. CDR1 is SEHNR, CDR2 FQNEAQ, per germline (reference sequence). The CDR3 contains 14 residues. The CDR3 protein is CASSFGQGADEQFF. CDR3 nucleotide sequence: TGTGCCAGCAGCTTCGGACAGGGGGCGGATGAGCAGTTCTTC.

The chain combines TRBV19 with TRBJ2-7; tentative D call: TRBD2 (5 bases). Germline assignment: CDR1 LNHDA and CDR2 SQIVND (reference sequence). V lost 3 bases, J lost 3 bases, and 6 bases lay in between. This CDR3 contains 12 residues. The CDR3: CASSMEDYEQYF. Here the CDR3 DNA reads TGTGCCAGTAGTATGGAGGACTACGAGCAGTACTTC. Full variable domain (remainder filled in from reference TRBV19 and TRBJ2-7): DGGITQSPKYLFRKEGQNVTLSCEQNLNHDAMYWYRQDPGQGLRLIYYSQIVNDFQKGDIAEGYSVSREKKESFPLTVTSAQKNPTAFYLCASSMEDYEQYFGPGTRLTVT.

The genes are TRBV27 and TRBJ2-5, with 9 bases matching TRBD2. The CDR3 totals 15 residues. The V and J ends lost 3 bases and 1 base, in that order; junction bases with no gene match: 3. The germline V gene has CDR1 MNHEY and CDR2 SMNVEV (reference sequence). In nucleotides, the CDR3 is TGTGCCAGCAGTTTTGCGGGGGGGTTCCAAGAGACCCAGTACTTC. Translating it yields CASSFAGGFQETQYF.

This clone was detected only a few times. The chain is built from TRBV5-5 and TRBJ1-5, with D maybe TRBD1 (5 bases). This CDR3 is built from 15 residues. The germline CDR1 and CDR2 sequences are SGHKS and YYEKEE (reference sequence). The germline V and J ends were trimmed by 4 bases and 3 bases, with 14 bases remaining between them. CDR3 loop: CASSPLGRTNQPQHF. DNA of the CDR3: TGTGCCAGCAGCCCCCTGGGGCGGACCAATCAGCCCCAGCATTTT.

This clone was picked up one time. The V and J genes are TRBV28 and TRBJ2-7; D might be TRBD1 (6 bases). Germline V CDR1 and CDR2: MDHEN, SYDVKM. This CDR3 has 14 amino acids. Trimming took off 0 bases at V and 1 base at J, with 7 bases between the two ends. The DNA of the CDR3 is TGTGCCAGCAGTTTATGGGGGACATCCTACGAGCAGTACTTC. It codes for CASSLWGTSYEQYF.

The chain combines TRBV27 with TRBJ1-5; D perhaps matches TRBD1 (6 bases). V was pared by 8 bases and J by 3 bases, with 14 bases between. The CDR3 extends over 14 amino acids. From germline, CDR1 is MNHEY and CDR2 SMNVEV (reference sequence). The CDR3: CASSTGYDNQPQHF. The CDR3 region has the DNA TGTGCCAGCTCAACAGGGTATGACAATCAGCCCCAGCATTTT.

V usage is TRBV30 and J usage is TRBJ1-2; the D gene is possibly TRBD1 (5 bases). The V and J ends lost 5 bases and 3 bases respectively, with 19 bases between them. The germline V gene encodes CDR1 GTSNPN and CDR2 SVGIG (reference sequence). The CDR3 is 15 residues long. The CDR3 DNA sequence: TGTGCCTGGTTCGGGCGGGGGGGAACCCACTATGGCTACACCTTC. Translation: CAWFGRGGTHYGYTF.

This rearrangement joins TRBV24-1 to TRBJ1-5; 9 positions match TRBD1. CDR1 KGHDR and CDR2 SFDVKD come from the germline V gene. The CDR3 has 15 amino acids. Losses at the gene ends were 4 bases for V and 6 bases for J; bases not matched to a gene: 6. The CDR3 nucleotides are TGTGCCACCAGTGAATCGGGACAGGGTAGTCAGCCCCAGCATTTT. This codes for CATSESGQGSQPQHF.

The chain carries TRBV6-2 or TRBV6-3 and TRBJ1-5; 9 nucleotides align to TRBD1. CDR1 MNHEY and CDR2 SVGEGT come from the germline V gene. V was clipped by 4 bases and J by 0 bases; unmatched bases: 13. This CDR3 is built from 19 residues. DNA of the CDR3: TGTGCCAGCAGTTCCCACCCACTCGGACAGGGGAATAGCAATCAGCCCCAGCATTTT. It codes for CASSSHPLGQGNSNQPQHF.

V is TRBV30 and J is TRBJ1-2, with D unresolved. The germline V gene encodes CDR1 GTSNPN and CDR2 SVGIG (reference sequence). The CDR3 is 12 amino acids. Trimming took 0 bases from V and 2 from J, leaving 4 bases between them. The CDR3 DNA is TGTGCCTGGAGTGTATTAAACTATGGCTACACCTTC. Its translation is CAWSVLNYGYTF. Variable domain in full (rest from reference TRBV30 and TRBJ1-2): SQTIHQWPATLVQPVGSPLSLECTVEGTSNPNLYWYRQAAGRGLQLLFYSVGIGQISSEVPQNLSASRPQDRQFILSSKKLLLSDSGFYLCAWSVLNYGYTFGSGTRLTVV.

The chain links TRBV28 to TRBJ1-2; the D gene is possibly TRBD1 (6 bases). The CDR3 contains 14 residues. The V end lost 2 bases, the J end lost 0 bases, and 7 bases lay between the germline ends. Germline values: CDR1 MDHEN, CDR2 SYDVKM. The CDR3 loop is CASSLGGTNYGYTF. DNA of the CDR3: TGTGCCAGCAGTTTAGGGGGCACTAACTATGGCTACACCTTC.

The rearrangement links TRBV7-3 to TRBJ2-5; D might be TRBD2 (6 bases). Germline assignment: CDR1 SGHTA and CDR2 FQGTGA. The CDR3 loop spans 13 amino acids. The germline V and J ends were trimmed by 1 base and 7 bases, with 10 bases remaining between them. The CDR3 here is CASSLNPGGTQYF. In DNA, the CDR3 is TGTGCCAGCAGCTTAAACCCCGGGGGGACCCAGTACTTC.

This clone has only one observation. The chain uses TRBV10-3 and TRBJ1-2; no clear D gene. Germline V gives CDR1 ENHRY, CDR2 SYGVKD. This CDR3 has 14 residues. V was clipped by 7 bases and J by 0 bases, with 12 bases between them. The CDR3 nucleotides read TGTGCCATCACCGGCGGAGTCGCTAACTATGGCTACACCTTC. This gives the protein CAITGGVANYGYTF.

Only one count was recorded for this clone. The chain links TRBV6-5 to TRBJ2-1; D remains unclear. The germline V and J ends were trimmed by 7 bases and 4 bases, with 17 bases remaining between them. CDR1 MNHEY and CDR2 SVGAGI come from the germline V gene. This CDR3 is 15 amino acids long. The chain's CDR3 is CASIGQRPKYNEQFF. CDR3 DNA: TGTGCCAGCATCGGGCAACGCCCCAAATACAATGAGCAGTTCTTC.

The chain couples TRBV6-5 to TRBJ2-7; TRBD2 matches at 13 bases. CDR3 size: 14 residues. Germline V CDR1 and CDR2: MNHEY, SVGAGI. J lost 3 bases, V lost 10 bases, and 6 bases had no gene match. CDR3 sequence: CATNGLAGVYEQYV. Written as DNA, the CDR3 is TGTGCCACCAATGGACTAGCGGGGGTCTACGAGCAGTACGTC.

Only a few counts were recorded for this clone. V and J are TRBV5-1 and TRBJ2-1; D is possibly TRBD1 (6 bases). From germline, CDR1 is SGHRS and CDR2 YFSETQ. V dropped 6 bases and J dropped 10 bases, with 17 bases sitting between them. There are 13 residues in the CDR3. The CDR3 coding sequence is TGCGCCAGCACGCCAGGGGCAGCCCCCGAGCAGTTCTTC. Translated, it gives CASTPGAAPEQFF.

There are a few counts of this clone. The identical CDR3 is also encoded by other nucleotide sequences in the sample. The chain links TRBV18 to TRBJ1-4; a possible D gene is TRBD1 (5 bases). The CDR3 consists of 13 residues. Germline CDR1 is KGHSH and CDR2 is LQKENI. The V end lost 0 bases, the J end lost 8 bases, and 7 bases lay between the germline ends. The CDR3 loop reads CASSPPQGEKLFF. The CDR3 DNA sequence: TGTGCCAGCTCACCACCGCAGGGAGAAAAACTGTTTTTT.

V and J are TRBV24-1 and TRBJ1-2; TRBD1 is a possible D gene (5 bases). The CDR3 runs to 15 residues. V was cut by 3 bases and J by 8 bases, with 18 bases left in between. Germline V gene lookup returns CDR1 KGHDR and CDR2 SFDVKD. DNA for the CDR3: TGTGCCACCAGTGATCCCGGACAAGGGACTGGCGGCTACACCTTC. Translation gives CATSDPGQGTGGYTF.

The rearrangement uses TRBV7-2 and TRBJ2-1, with 8 bases aligning to TRBD2. This CDR3 region has 15 residues. Trimming took 4 bases from V and 8 from J; bases not matched to a gene: 10. Germline V gene lookup returns CDR1 SGHTA and CDR2 FQGNSA. The CDR3 DNA is TGTGCCAGCAGCTCCTTCGGGGGGGGGCTTTATGAGCAGTTCTTC. Residues: CASSSFGGGLYEQFF.

The rearrangement joins TRBV24-1 to TRBJ2-1; the D gene is possibly TRBD2 (6 bases). The CDR3 extends over 14 amino acids. The ends were cut back, 4 bases at V and 7 bases at J, with 13 bases in the middle. Germline lookup yields CDR1 KGHDR and CDR2 SFDVKD. The CDR3 DNA is TGTGCCACCAGTGAGGCCGGGAGCTCGAATGAGCAGTTCTTC. Protein: CATSEAGSSNEQFF.

The chain carries TRBV6-2 or TRBV6-3 and TRBJ2-7; TRBD2 matches 10 bases. Germline CDR1 MNHEY, CDR2 SVGEGT. The CDR3 consists of 17 residues. Unmatched junction bases numbered 11, after V lost 5 bases and J lost 1 base. The CDR3 region is CASSPRALLAGSYEQYF. In DNA form, the CDR3 reads TGTGCCAGCAGTCCCCGGGCTCTACTAGCGGGGTCCTACGAGCAGTACTTC.